This TCR beta chain was recorded in a study of patients and donors after allogeneic stem cell transplantation. The germline V gene encodes CDR1 MGHRA and CDR2 YSYEKL. The CDR3 covers 14 residues. Deletions cut 4 bases from V and 0 bases from J, with 9 bases between. MiXCR was run by TCRdb on the RT-PCR reads, yielding one entry per CDR3 protein. The sample holds under 200,000 distinct CDR3 sequences, 30% seen once. This clonotype was picked up a small number of times. The material sequenced was blood, either unsorted or a sorted T cell fraction (not recorded which). The sequence was obtained from a human donor who was either an allogeneic HSCT recipient or a stem cell or donor lymphocyte infusion donor (not recorded which). It is not recorded whose cells these are; they may come from a transplant donor. The genes are TRBV4-1 and TRBJ1-1; no clear D. For the CDR3, the DNA is TGCGCCAGCAGCCCAAGAGGGATGAACACTGAAGCTTTCTTT. It is translated as CASSPRGMNTEAFF.